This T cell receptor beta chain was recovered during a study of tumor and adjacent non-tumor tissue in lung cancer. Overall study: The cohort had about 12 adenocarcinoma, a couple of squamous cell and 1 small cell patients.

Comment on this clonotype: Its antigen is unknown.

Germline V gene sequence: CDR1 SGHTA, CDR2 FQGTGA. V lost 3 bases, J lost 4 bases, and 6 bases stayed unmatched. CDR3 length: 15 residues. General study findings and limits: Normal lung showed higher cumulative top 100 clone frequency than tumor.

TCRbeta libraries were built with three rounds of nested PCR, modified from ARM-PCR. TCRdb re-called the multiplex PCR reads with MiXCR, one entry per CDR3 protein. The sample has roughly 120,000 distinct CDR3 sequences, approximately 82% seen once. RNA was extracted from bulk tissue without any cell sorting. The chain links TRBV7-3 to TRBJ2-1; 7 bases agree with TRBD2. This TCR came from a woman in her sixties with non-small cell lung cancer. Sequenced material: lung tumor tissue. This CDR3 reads CASSLTSNLYNEQFF. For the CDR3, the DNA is TGTGCCAGCAGCTTGACTAGCAACTTATACAATGAGCAGTTCTTC.